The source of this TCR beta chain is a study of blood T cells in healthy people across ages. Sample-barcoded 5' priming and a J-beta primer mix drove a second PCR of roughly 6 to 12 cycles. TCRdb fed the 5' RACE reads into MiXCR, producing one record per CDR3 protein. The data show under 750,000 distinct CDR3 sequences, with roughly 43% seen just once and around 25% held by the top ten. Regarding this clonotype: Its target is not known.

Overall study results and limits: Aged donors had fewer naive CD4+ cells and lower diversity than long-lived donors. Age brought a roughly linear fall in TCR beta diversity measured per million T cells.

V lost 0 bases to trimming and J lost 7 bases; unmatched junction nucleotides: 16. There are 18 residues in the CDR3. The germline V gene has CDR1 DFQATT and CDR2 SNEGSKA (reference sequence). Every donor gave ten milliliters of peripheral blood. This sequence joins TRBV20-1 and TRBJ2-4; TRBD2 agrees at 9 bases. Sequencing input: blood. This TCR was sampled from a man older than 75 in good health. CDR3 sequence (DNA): TGCAGTGCTAGAGAGGGGGGGTTGGTTAGCGGGAGATTTAACATTCAGTACTTC. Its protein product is CSAREGGLVSGRFNIQYF.